This T cell receptor beta chain was obtained from a study of cytomegalovirus exposure and HLA in healthy donors. This CDR3 comprises 15 residues. Germline-derived CDR1 and CDR2 are SGHRS and YFSETQ. The J segment lost 10 bases and the V segment lost 0 bases, leaving 4 bases of the junction unmatched. Vbeta (60) and Jbeta (13) primers were used in the PCR. Sequencing used immunoSEQ multiplex PCR; TCRdb keeps in-frame clones, though not all of them. The repertoire holds 95,000 to 150,000 clones, with about three quarters as singletons. The sequencing input was PBMCs. The TCR was taken from a woman in her sixties or seventies in good health and CMV-seropositive. The rearrangement uses TRBV5-1 and TRBJ2-1; TRBD2 matches 13 bases. The CDR3 is CASSLELAGGREQFF. CDR3 coding DNA: TGCGCCAGCAGCTTGGAACTAGCGGGGGGGAGGGAGCAGTTCTTC.